One and the same sample provided the 27 T cell receptor beta chains below, sequenced in a study of identical twins. TCRdb re-called the 5' RACE reads through MiXCR, storing one row per CDR3 protein. The table records 470,000 or so distinct CDR3 sequences, approximately 24% of them present only once. The sample was also linked to a second study, of T cells expressing NK-cell markers.

The source material was CD4+ T cells sorted from blood. These receptors originate from a woman aged 18-35 years in good health.

The chain carries TRBV24-1 and TRBJ2-2; D remains ambiguous. The CDR3 is 14 residues long. The germline CDR1 and CDR2 sequences are KGHDR and SFDVKD. Trimming removed 4 bases from V and 3 bases from J, with 8 bases in between. CDR3 DNA sequence: TGTGCCACCAGTGAGAACTCCTACACCGGGGAGCTGTTTTTT. It yields the protein CATSENSYTGELFF.

This clonotype was counted only a few times. This chain joins TRBV7-9 and TRBJ2-7; TRBD1 aligns across 10 bases. The V segment lost 1 base and the J segment 4 bases; nucleotides outside the gene matches: 7. The germline CDR1 and CDR2 sequences are SEHNR and FQNEAQ (reference sequence). The CDR3 has 16 residues. The CDR3 sequence: CASSLGGTGDFYEQYF. The CDR3 nucleotides are TGTGCCAGCAGCTTAGGGGGGACAGGGGACTTTTACGAGCAGTACTTC.

This chain connects TRBV10-3 to TRBJ2-1, with 13 positions matching TRBD2. The CDR3 is 16 residues long. After removal of 4 bases from V and 7 bases from J, the junction contained 7 bases not matched to a gene. Looked up from germline, CDR1 is ENHRY and CDR2 is SYGVKD. CDR3 in DNA: TGTGCCATCAGTGTCCGGACTAGCGGGAGTCTGAATGAGCAGTTCTTC. Translating gives CAISVRTSGSLNEQFF.

The chain links TRBV5-1 to TRBJ2-1, with 9 bases that match TRBD2. CDR1 is SGHRS, CDR2 YFSETQ, per germline. The CDR3 runs to 14 residues. V was clipped by 7 bases and J by 4 bases; unmatched bases: 6. The CDR3 loop is CASHGGGAYNEQFF. In DNA form, the CDR3 reads TGCGCCAGCCACGGCGGGGGGGCGTACAATGAGCAGTTCTTC.

V gene TRBV7-6 combines with J gene TRBJ2-1; D is possibly TRBD1 (6 bases). V was shortened by 5 bases and J by 7 bases, with 15 bases between the two germline ends. CDR1 and CDR2 from the germline V gene are SGHVS and FNYEAQ. The CDR3 covers 14 residues. CDR3 DNA: TGTGCCAGCAGCACTCAACAGGGCGCTAATGAGCAGTTCTTC. Protein: CASSTQQGANEQFF.

This clonotype appeared a few times. This chain uses TRBV20-1 with TRBJ1-1; the D gene is possibly TRBD1 (5 bases). The germline V gene has CDR1 DFQATT and CDR2 SNEGSKA (reference sequence). The CDR3 covers 12 residues. Trimming pared 4 bases from V and 2 bases from J, leaving 8 bases between. CDR3 coding DNA: TGCAGTGCTATGGGGCAAAACACTGAAGCTTTCTTT. Protein: CSAMGQNTEAFF.

This clonotype was counted between two and nine times. The gene calls are TRBV6-2 or TRBV6-3 and TRBJ1-1, with 7 nucleotides matching TRBD1. Unmatched junction bases numbered 9, after V lost 7 bases and J lost 7 bases. Per germline, CDR1 MNHEY and CDR2 SVGEGT. The CDR3 has 13 amino acids. DNA for the CDR3: TGTGCCAGCACCTCGACAGGGAAGTATGAAGCTTTCTTT. It specifies CASTSTGKYEAFF.

The chain uses TRBV27 and TRBJ1-5; 10 bases are a match to TRBD1. The V gene's germline CDR1 is MNHEY and CDR2 SMNVEV (reference sequence). This CDR3 has 14 residues. The junction had 7 bases not matched to a gene; V was cut back by 8 bases and J by 6 bases. DNA of the CDR3: TGTGCCAGCGGGGACAGGGGAATAGGTCAGCCCCAGCATTTT. Translated, it gives CASGDRGIGQPQHF.

The J gene is TRBJ2-5, the V gene TRBV7-9, with D maybe TRBD2 (6 bases). Germline loops: CDR1 SEHNR, CDR2 FQNEAQ (reference sequence). The CDR3 consists of 15 residues. Trimming removed 9 bases from V and 2 bases from J, with 19 bases in between. The CDR3 DNA reads TGTGCCAGTTTTTGGGGCGGGGCACAACAAGAGACCCAGTACTTC. Protein product: CASFWGGAQQETQYF. The full variable domain, rest sourced from reference TRBV7-9 and TRBJ2-5, is DTGVSQNPRHKITKRGQNVTFRCDPISEHNRLYWYRQTLGQGPEFLTYFQNEAQLEKSRLLSDRFSAERPKGSFSTLEIQRTEQGDSAMYLCASFWGGAQQETQYFGPGTRLLVL.

The chain recombines TRBV5-6 with TRBJ2-7; unclear D gene. Germline values: CDR1 SGHDT, CDR2 YYEEEE. The CDR3 is made up of 14 amino acids. V gave up 1 base and J gave up 0 bases, with 8 bases separating them. The chain's CDR3 is CASSLRRYSYEQYF. The CDR3 DNA is TGTGCCAGCAGCTTGAGGAGATACTCCTACGAGCAGTACTTC.

The chain combines TRBV10-3 with TRBJ2-7; 7 positions agree with TRBD1. There are 16 residues in the CDR3. The J segment lost 0 bases and the V segment lost 0 bases, leaving 5 bases of the junction unmatched. Germline CDR1 is ENHRY and CDR2 is SYGVKD. CDR3 sequence: CAISESTGLNSYEQYF. As DNA, the CDR3 is TGTGCCATCAGTGAGTCGACAGGGCTTAACTCCTACGAGCAGTACTTC.

Regarding this clonotype: Without the conserved terminal phenylalanine or tryptophan, this CDR3 likely stems from a read error. The chain joins TRBV5-6 to TRBJ2-2, with 9 bases identical to TRBD1. Germline CDR1 and CDR2: SGHDT and YYEEEE. This CDR3 spans 14 amino acids. V was clipped by 7 bases and J by 7 bases; unmatched bases: 8. CDR3 region: CASGPRDRDGELFC. In DNA, the CDR3 is TGTGCCAGCGGCCCCCGGGACAGGGACGGGGAGCTGTTTTGT.

This clonotype showed up just a few times. V and J are TRBV6-1 and TRBJ2-1; D possibly corresponds to TRBD2 (5 bases). CDR3 size: 14 residues. Trimming shortened V by 9 bases and J by 0 bases, and 12 bases separated the two germline ends. Germline lookup yields CDR1 MNHNS and CDR2 SASEGT. As DNA, the CDR3 is TGTGCCAGTGCCAAGCGGACCTCCTACAATGAGCAGTTCTTC. This codes for CASAKRTSYNEQFF.

V gene TRBV11-2 combines with J gene TRBJ1-2, with a tentative D call TRBD1 (5 bases). Trimming removed 6 bases at V and 7 bases at J, with 12 bases between. The germline CDR1 and CDR2 sequences are SGHAT and FQNNGV. This CDR3 is 12 amino acids long. DNA of the CDR3: TGTGCCAGCAGTCAGGGTACGGGTGGCTACACCTTC. Translating gives CASSQGTGGYTF. The whole variable domain, filled in from reference TRBV11-2 and TRBJ1-2, reads EAGVAQSPRYKIIEKRQSVAFWCNPISGHATLYWYQQILGQGPKLLIQFQNNGVVDDSQLPKDRFSAERLKGVDSTLKIQPAKLEDSAVYLCASSQGTGGYTFGSGTRLTVV.

The chain links TRBV9 to TRBJ2-7; tentative D call: TRBD2 (5 bases). Germline loops: CDR1 SGDLS, CDR2 YYNGEE. CDR3 size: 13 residues. V was cut by 4 bases and J by 7 bases, with 15 bases left in between. The CDR3 region is CASSPTRVSEQYF. The CDR3 bases are TGTGCCAGCAGCCCCACGCGGGTGAGTGAGCAGTACTTC.

The V call is TRBV7-2, the J call TRBJ2-3; no reliable D call. Trimming removed 5 bases from V and 7 bases from J, with 10 bases in between. Germline assignment: CDR1 SGHTA and CDR2 FQGNSA. CDR3 length: 12 amino acids. In DNA, the CDR3 is TGTGCCAGCAGCATACCCTTAAATACGCAGTATTTT. Residues: CASSIPLNTQYF.

The CDR3 DNA follows: TGTGCCAGCAGCCCCAACCCCGGGGGGGCCTACAATGAGCAGTTCTTC. Protein: CASSPNPGGAYNEQFF. This chain uses TRBV7-3 with TRBJ2-1; 8 bases line up with TRBD2. The V and J ends lost 5 bases and 2 bases, in that order; junction bases with no gene match: 8. The germline V gene has CDR1 SGHTA and CDR2 FQGTGA. This CDR3 is 16 amino acids long.

This clonotype was detected only a few times. The chain joins TRBV10-3 to TRBJ1-2, with a tentative D call TRBD1 (6 bases). V was trimmed by 7 bases and J by 4 bases, leaving 10 bases between them. This CDR3 comprises 12 residues. Germline V gene lookup returns CDR1 ENHRY and CDR2 SYGVKD. The CDR3 here is CAINGGSYGYTF. CDR3 coding DNA: TGTGCCATCAACGGGGGCAGCTATGGCTACACCTTC.

The genes are TRBV12-3 or TRBV12-4 and TRBJ1-1, with D maybe TRBD1 (5 bases). The ends were cut back, 6 bases at V and 1 base at J, with 18 bases in the middle. CDR3 size: 16 residues. CDR3 nucleotides: TGTGCCAGCAGCAAAGACGTAGGGGTTAGGAACACTGAAGCTTTCTTT. Protein sequence: CASSKDVGVRNTEAFF.

The sample holds many counts of this clonotype. V is TRBV20-1 and J is TRBJ2-1; unclear D gene. There are 10 residues in the CDR3. Germline V gene sequence: CDR1 DFQATT, CDR2 SNEGSKA (reference sequence). Trimming took 2 bases from V and 4 from J, leaving 0 bases between them. The CDR3 is CSARYNEQFF. The CDR3 DNA reads TGCAGTGCTAGATACAATGAGCAGTTCTTC.

CDR3 bases: TGTGCCACCAGTTTTGGGACAGGGACCTACGAGCAGTACTTC. Translated: CATSFGTGTYEQYF. The gene calls are TRBV15 and TRBJ2-7; 9 nucleotides line up with TRBD1. The V and J ends lost 6 bases and 2 bases, in that order; junction bases with no gene match: 5. The CDR3 covers 14 residues. The germline CDR1 and CDR2 sequences are LNHNV and YYDKDF (reference sequence).

This chain joins TRBV15 and TRBJ2-1; TRBD2 agrees at 8 bases. The ends lost 0 bases at V and 5 bases at J; junction bases unmatched: 3. Germline values: CDR1 LNHNV, CDR2 YYDKDF (reference sequence). The CDR3 sequence is 15 residues long. Written as DNA, the CDR3 is TGTGCCACCAGCAGAGAGAGCGGGAGCCACAATGAGCAGTTCTTC. Its protein product is CATSRESGSHNEQFF.

This clonotype was recorded a few times. V gene TRBV27 combines with J gene TRBJ1-2, with unresolved D. Germline V lookup: CDR1 MNHEY, CDR2 SMNVEV (reference sequence). With 6 bases removed from V and 4 bases from J, the gap between germline ends came to 15 bases. The CDR3 has 14 residues. In DNA, the CDR3 is TGTGCCAGCAGCTCCCTCTCATGGGGCTATGGCTACACCTTC. Amino acid sequence: CASSSLSWGYGYTF.

In this sample, this clonotype turned up a few times. The V gene is TRBV12-3 or TRBV12-4, the J gene TRBJ1-5; possibly TRBD1 for D (5 bases). Trimming left V 3 bases short and J 4 bases short, with 13 bases between. This CDR3 has 15 residues. The CDR3 coding sequence is TGTGCCAGCAGTTTTACGAGGGGCCGGAATCAGCCCCAGCATTTT. The encoded protein is CASSFTRGRNQPQHF.

In this sample, this clonotype turned up a few times. The chain uses TRBV14 and TRBJ2-2; tentative D call: TRBD1 (6 bases). The CDR3 runs to 15 residues. Trimming removed 2 bases at V and 4 bases at J, with 11 bases between. Germline lookup yields CDR1 SGHDN and CDR2 FVKESK. The CDR3: CASSQFRGSTGELFF. The CDR3 nucleotides are TGTGCCAGCAGCCAATTTAGGGGGAGCACCGGGGAGCTGTTTTTT. Full variable domain (rest looked up from reference TRBV14 and TRBJ2-2): EAGVTQFPSHSVIEKGQTVTLRCDPISGHDNLYWYRRVMGKEIKFLLHFVKESKQDESGMPNNRFLAERTGGTYSTLKVQPAELEDSGVYFCASSQFRGSTGELFFGEGSRLTVL.

The rearrangement uses TRBV7-9 and TRBJ1-2; no reliable D call. The CDR3 runs to 15 residues. The V gene's germline CDR1 is SEHNR and CDR2 FQNEAQ (reference sequence). V shed 4 bases and J shed 2 bases, with 14 bases lying between them. CDR3 sequence: CASSSEVPLNYGYTF. The CDR3 DNA reads TGTGCCAGCAGCTCCGAGGTGCCACTGAACTATGGCTACACCTTC.

The rearrangement uses TRBV6-2 or TRBV6-3 and TRBJ2-5, with 7 bases that match TRBD2. From germline, CDR1 is MNHEY and CDR2 SVGEGT. There are 14 residues in the CDR3. V lost 8 bases and J lost 10; bases outside the gene matches: 16. CDR3 loop: CASRQKTREMVQYF. The CDR3 nucleotides are TGTGCCAGCCGCCAAAAGACGCGGGAGATGGTCCAGTACTTC.